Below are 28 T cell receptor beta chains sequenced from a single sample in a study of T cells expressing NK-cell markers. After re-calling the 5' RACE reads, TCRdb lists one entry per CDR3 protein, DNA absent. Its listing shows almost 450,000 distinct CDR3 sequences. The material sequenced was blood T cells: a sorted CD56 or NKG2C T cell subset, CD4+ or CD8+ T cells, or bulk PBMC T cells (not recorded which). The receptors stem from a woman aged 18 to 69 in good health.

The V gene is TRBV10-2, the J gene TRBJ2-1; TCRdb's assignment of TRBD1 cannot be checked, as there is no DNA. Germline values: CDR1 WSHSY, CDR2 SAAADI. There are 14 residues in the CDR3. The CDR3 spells CASSASDRSKEQFF.

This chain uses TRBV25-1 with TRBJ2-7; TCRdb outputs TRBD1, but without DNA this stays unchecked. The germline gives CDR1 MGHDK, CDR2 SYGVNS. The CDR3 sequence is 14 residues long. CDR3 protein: CASSARQGSYEQYF.

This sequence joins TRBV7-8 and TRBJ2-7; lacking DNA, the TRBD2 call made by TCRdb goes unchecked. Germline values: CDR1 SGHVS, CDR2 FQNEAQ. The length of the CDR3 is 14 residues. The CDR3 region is CASSSISGRDEQYF.

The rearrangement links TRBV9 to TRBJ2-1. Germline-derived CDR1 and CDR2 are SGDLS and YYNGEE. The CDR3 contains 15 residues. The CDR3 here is CASSASGISYNEQFF.

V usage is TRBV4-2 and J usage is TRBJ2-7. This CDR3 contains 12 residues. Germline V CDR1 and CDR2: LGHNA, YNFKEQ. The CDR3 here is CASSQNSYEQYF.

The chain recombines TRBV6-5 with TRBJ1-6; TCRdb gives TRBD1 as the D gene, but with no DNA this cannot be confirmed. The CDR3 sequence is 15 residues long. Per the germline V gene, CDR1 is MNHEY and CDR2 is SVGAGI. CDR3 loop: CASSYGGTGNSPLHF.

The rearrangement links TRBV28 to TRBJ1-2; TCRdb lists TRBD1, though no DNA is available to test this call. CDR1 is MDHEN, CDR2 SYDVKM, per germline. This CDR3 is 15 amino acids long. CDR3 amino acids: CASSTGQGASYGYTF.

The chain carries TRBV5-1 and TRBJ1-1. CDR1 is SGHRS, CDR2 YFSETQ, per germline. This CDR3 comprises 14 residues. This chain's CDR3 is CASSLVAGTPEAFF. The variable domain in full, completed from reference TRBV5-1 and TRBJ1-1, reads KAGVTQTPRYLIKTRGQQVTLSCSPISGHRSVSWYQQTPGQGLQFLFEYFSETQRNKGNFPGRFSGRQFSNSRSEMNVSTLELGDSALYLCASSLVAGTPEAFFGQGTRLTVV.

The CDR3 sequence: CASSMVSSYNEQFF. V usage is TRBV19 and J usage is TRBJ2-1. CDR3 length equals 14 residues. Germline CDR1 and CDR2: LNHDA and SQIVND (reference sequence).

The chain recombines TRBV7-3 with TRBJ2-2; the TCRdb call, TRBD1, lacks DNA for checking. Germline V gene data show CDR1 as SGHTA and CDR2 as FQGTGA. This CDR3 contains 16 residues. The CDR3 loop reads CASSLTGQGNTGELFF. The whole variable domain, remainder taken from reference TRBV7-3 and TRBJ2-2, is GAGVSQTPSNKVTEKGKYVELRCDPISGHTALYWYRQSLGQGPEFLIYFQGTGAADDSGLPNDRFFAVRPEGSVSTLKIQRTERGDSAVYLCASSLTGQGNTGELFFGEGSRLTVL.

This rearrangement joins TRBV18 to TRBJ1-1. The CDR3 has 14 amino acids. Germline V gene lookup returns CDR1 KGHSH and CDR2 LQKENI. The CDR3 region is CASSPPQRNTEAFF.

This CDR3 reads CASSLQDRANTGELFF. The chain employs TRBV4-3 and TRBJ2-2; TCRdb picks TRBD1, but there is no DNA to check that call. The length of the CDR3 is 16 residues. Per the germline V gene, CDR1 is LGHNA and CDR2 is YSLEER.

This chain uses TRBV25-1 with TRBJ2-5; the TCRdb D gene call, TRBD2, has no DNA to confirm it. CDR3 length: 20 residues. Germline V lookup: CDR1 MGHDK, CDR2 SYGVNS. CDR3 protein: CASSEYVVVRGTIGRETQYF.

The CDR3 spells CSARDGRSDGQFF. The chain uses TRBV20-1 and TRBJ2-1. This CDR3 has 13 amino acids. Germline CDR1 and CDR2: DFQATT and SNEGSKA (reference sequence).

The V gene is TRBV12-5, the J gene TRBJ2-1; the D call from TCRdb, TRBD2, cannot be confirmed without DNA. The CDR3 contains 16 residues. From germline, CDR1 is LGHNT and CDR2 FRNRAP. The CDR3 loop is CASGLIIGGGPDEQFF. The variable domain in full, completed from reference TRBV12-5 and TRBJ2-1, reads DARVTQTPRHKVTEMGQEVTMRCQPILGHNTVFWYRQTMMQGLELLAYFRNRAPLDDSGMPKDRFSAEMPDATLATLKIQPSEPRDSAVYFCASGLIIGGGPDEQFFGPGTRLTVL.

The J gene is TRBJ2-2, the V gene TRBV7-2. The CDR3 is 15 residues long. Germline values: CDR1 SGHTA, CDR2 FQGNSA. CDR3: CASSLPLFTTGELFF.

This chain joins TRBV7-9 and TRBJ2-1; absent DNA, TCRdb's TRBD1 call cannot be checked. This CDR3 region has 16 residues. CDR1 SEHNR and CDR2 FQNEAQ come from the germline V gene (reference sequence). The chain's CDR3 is CASSPVDRGPYNEQFF. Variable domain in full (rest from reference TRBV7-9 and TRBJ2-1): DTGVSQNPRHKITKRGQNVTFRCDPISEHNRLYWYRQTLGQGPEFLTYFQNEAQLEKSRLLSDRFSAERPKGSFSTLEIQRTEQGDSAMYLCASSPVDRGPYNEQFFGPGTRLTVL.

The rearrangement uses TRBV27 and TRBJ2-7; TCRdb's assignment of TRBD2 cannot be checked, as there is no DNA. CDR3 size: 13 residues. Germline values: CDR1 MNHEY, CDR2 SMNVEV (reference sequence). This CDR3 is CASGLAASYEQYF.

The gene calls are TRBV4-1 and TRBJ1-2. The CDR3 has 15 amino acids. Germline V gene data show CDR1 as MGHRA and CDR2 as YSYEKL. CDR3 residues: CASSQERSGAYGYTF.

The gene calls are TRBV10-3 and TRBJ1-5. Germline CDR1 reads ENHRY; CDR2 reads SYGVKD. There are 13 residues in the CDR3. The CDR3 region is CAISPGLNQPQHF.

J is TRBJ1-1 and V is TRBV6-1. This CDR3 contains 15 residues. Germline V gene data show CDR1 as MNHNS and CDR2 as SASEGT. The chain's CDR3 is CASSELAQKNTEAFF.

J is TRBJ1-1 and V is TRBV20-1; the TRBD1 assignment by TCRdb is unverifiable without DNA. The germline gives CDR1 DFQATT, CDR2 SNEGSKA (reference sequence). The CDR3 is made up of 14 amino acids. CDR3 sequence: CSASPGQRNTEAFF.

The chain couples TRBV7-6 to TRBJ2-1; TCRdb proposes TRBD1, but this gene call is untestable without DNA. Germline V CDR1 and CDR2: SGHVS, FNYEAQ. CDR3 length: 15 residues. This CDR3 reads CASSIGTDAYNEQFF.

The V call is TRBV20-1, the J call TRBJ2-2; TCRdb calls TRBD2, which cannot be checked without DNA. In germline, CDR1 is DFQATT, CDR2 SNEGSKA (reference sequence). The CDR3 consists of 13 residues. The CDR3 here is CSAAGVDTGELFF.

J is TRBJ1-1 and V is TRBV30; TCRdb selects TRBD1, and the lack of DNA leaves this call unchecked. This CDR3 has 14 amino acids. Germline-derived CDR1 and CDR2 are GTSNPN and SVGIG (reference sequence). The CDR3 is CAWRGDTIGTEAFF.

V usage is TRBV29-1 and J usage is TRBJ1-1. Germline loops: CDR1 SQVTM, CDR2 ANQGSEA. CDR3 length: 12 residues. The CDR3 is CSASTRYTEAFF.

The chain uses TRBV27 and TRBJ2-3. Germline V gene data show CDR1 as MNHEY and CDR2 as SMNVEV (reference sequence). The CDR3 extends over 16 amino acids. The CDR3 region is CASSIRGFTSTDTQYF.

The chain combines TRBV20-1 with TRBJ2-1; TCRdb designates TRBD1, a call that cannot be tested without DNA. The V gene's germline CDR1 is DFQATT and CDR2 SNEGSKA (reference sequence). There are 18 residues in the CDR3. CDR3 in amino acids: CSARGSPGQTSSYNEQFF.